These T cell receptor beta chains were read from a single sample in a study of metastatic and nonmetastatic thyroid tumors. TCRdb re-called clones via MiXCR from the PCR reads. The repertoire holds 8,000 to 10,000 clones, with under 25% as singletons. The sample taken for sequencing was adjacent normal tissue. These TCRs come from a female donor with papillary thyroid cancer or a benign thyroid nodule (not recorded which). Some clones in this sample may be carry-over from other donors' samples. Each CDR3 is given with its conserved first and last residue. The D gene is left open where the match is weak. Size tells how often a clone was seen (once, few, many) or the class of an expanded clone, and some rows leave it out.

TRBV3-1	NA	13	TRBJ2-1	NA	TGTGCCAGCAGCGGACAGACCTACAATGAGCAGTTCTTC	CASSGQTYNEQFF
TRBV2	NA	12	TRBJ2-3	medium-sized	TGTGCCAGCAGAGGGCTATCAGATACGCAGTATTTT	CASRGLSDTQYF
TRBV19	TRBD1	15	TRBJ1-6	few	TGTGCCAGTAGAGAGACAGGGAGGCTTGGTTCACCCCTCCACTTT	CASRETGRLGSPLHF
TRBV6-2/TRBV6-3	TRBD2	16	TRBJ2-1	medium-sized	TGTGCCAGCAGAATAGCGGGGGGGCGGGCAAACAATGAGCAGTTCTTC	CASRIAGGRANNEQFF
TRBV10-3	TRBD2	16	TRBJ2-1	few	TGTGCCATCAGTGAGGTGTCGGGAGGGGGGAGCAATGAGCAGTTCTTC	CAISEVSGGGSNEQFF
TRBV5-1	TRBD2	17	TRBJ2-5	medium-sized	TGCGCCAGCAGCTTGGGAACCCTGACTAGCGGGAGAGAGACCCAGTACTTC	CASSLGTLTSGRETQYF
TRBV12-3/TRBV12-4	NA	13	TRBJ1-1	NA	TGTGCCAGCAGACCCGACAGTCGCCCTGAAGCTTTCTTT	CASRPDSRPEAFF
TRBV5-5	NA	13	TRBJ1-1	many	TGTGCCGGAGGAACCGTTGTGAACACTGAAGCTTTCTTT	CAGGTVVNTEAFF
TRBV9	TRBD2	18	TRBJ2-2	many	TGTGCCAGCAGCGTTCTAGCGGGGGGCCCAACGAACACCGGGGAGCTGTTTTTT	CASSVLAGGPTNTGELFF
TRBV11-2	NA	15	TRBJ2-6	NA	TGTGCCAGCAGTATTATGACAGCTGGGGCCAACGTCCTGACTTTC	CASSIMTAGANVLTF
TRBV6-1	NA	15	TRBJ1-1	large	TGTGCCAGCAGTCAATGGACCACTGGGTACACTGAAGCTTTCTTT	CASSQWTTGYTEAFF
TRBV19	NA	14	TRBJ1-1	medium-sized	TGTGCCAGTAGTATTTTCGGCCGGGGCACTGAAGCTTTCTTT	CASSIFGRGTEAFF
TRBV11-1	TRBD1	16	TRBJ1-2	many	TGTGCCAGCAGCTTAACCCGGGACAGATTTTACTATGGCTACACCTTC	CASSLTRDRFYYGYTF
TRBV18	NA	12	TRBJ1-1	NA	TGTGCCAGCTCAGGCGGGAGCACTGAAGCTTTCTTT	CASSGGSTEAFF
TRBV6-2/TRBV6-3	NA	14	TRBJ1-2	medium-sized	TGTGCCAGCAGTTACTGGAACAGGGAACACGGCTACACCTTC	CASSYWNREHGYTF
TRBV20-1	NA	17	TRBJ2-7	medium-sized	TGCAGTGCTAGAGAACCCCACCAGGCTGCTATTTTCTACGAGCAGTACTTC	CSAREPHQAAIFYEQYF
TRBV18	NA	13	TRBJ1-2	many	TGTGCCAGCTCACCCACCAAAGGTGAAGGCTACACCTTC	CASSPTKGEGYTF
TRBV10-1	NA	14	TRBJ2-2	medium-sized	TGCGCCAGCAGTGACAGGAGCAACACCGGGGAGCTGTTTTTT	CASSDRSNTGELFF
TRBV5-1	NA	16	TRBJ2-7	once	TGCGCCAGCAGCTTGGTCGGGGGAAGGACCTCCTACGAGCAGTACTTC	CASSLVGGRTSYEQYF
TRBV10-3	NA	12	TRBJ2-1	NA	TGTGCCATAGGACTCACCTACAATGAGCAGTTCTTC	CAIGLTYNEQFF
TRBV28	NA	13	TRBJ2-1	few	TGTGCCAGCAGTTCCCCCATGGGGATGGGTCAGTTCTTC	CASSSPMGMGQFF
TRBV24-1	NA	20	TRBJ2-2	NA	TGTGCCACCAGTGATTCATCAGTCGCAGGGTGTATACCCAACACCGGGGAGCTGTTTTTT	CATSDSSVAGCIPNTGELFF
TRBV9	NA	14	TRBJ2-2	many	TGTGCCAGCAGCGTAGGCAGGGTCTCCGGGGAGCTGTTTTTT	CASSVGRVSGELFF
TRBV11-1	TRBD1	16	TRBJ2-2	NA	TGTGCCAGCAGCGACGGGACAGCAACAAACACCGGCGAGCTGTTTTTT	CASSDGTATNTGELFF
TRBV20-1	NA	14	TRBJ1-2	NA	TGCAGTGCTAGAGCCCAGGGGATAGGGGGTGGCTACACCTTC	CSARAQGIGGGYTF
TRBV5-1	NA	14	TRBJ2-1	NA	TGCGCCAGCAGCTTGGGACAGGTTGGGGGTGAGCAATTCTTC	CASSLGQVGGEQFF
TRBV7-2	TRBD1	20	TRBJ1-6	many	TGTGCCAGCAGCTTAGTTGAGGAACAGGGGCCCCGCTCCTATAATTCACCCCTCCACTTT	CASSLVEEQGPRSYNSPLHF
TRBV13	NA	14	TRBJ2-4	NA	TGTGCCAGCAGCTCCCGGGTTTTTAGAAACATTCAGTACTTC	CASSSRVFRNIQYF
TRBV6-1	NA	14	TRBJ1-1	NA	TGTGCCAGCAGTAAGGACCTCCGGAACACTGAAGCTTTCTTT	CASSKDLRNTEAFF
TRBV5-1	NA	11	TRBJ2-1	NA	TGCGCCAGCAGCGAGCTCGGGGAACAGTTCTTC	CASSELGEQFF
TRBV7-6	TRBD2	15	TRBJ2-1	many	TGTGCCAGCAGCTTAGGTAGCGGGAGAACCAATGAGCAGTTCTTC	CASSLGSGRTNEQFF
TRBV6-1	TRBD1	15	TRBJ1-2	NA	TGTGCCAGCAGTGAGTTCGTACAGGGGAAAACTAGCTACACCTTC	CASSEFVQGKTSYTF
TRBV6-5	NA	17	TRBJ1-1	medium-sized	TGTGCCAGCAGTTACGGAGTCAGATCCCAGCTGAACACTGAAGCTTTCTTT	CASSYGVRSQLNTEAFF
TRBV5-1	TRBD1	17	TRBJ2-3	many	TGCGCCAGCAGCACCGGACACCGGGACAGGGCGGTTAATACGCAGTATTTT	CASSTGHRDRAVNTQYF
TRBV24-1	NA	15	TRBJ2-3	many	TGTGCCACCAGGGACACCGAGGCGAGCACAGATACGCAGTATTTT	CATRDTEASTDTQYF
TRBV5-4	NA	15	TRBJ1-2	many	TGTGCCAGCAGCTTGGGACAGCACCTTAACTATGGCTACACCTTC	CASSLGQHLNYGYTF
TRBV28	NA	16	TRBJ2-3	few	TGTGCCAGCAGTTCTGGCTCACAGGGAAGCACAGATACGCAGTATTTT	CASSSGSQGSTDTQYF
TRBV27	TRBD1	14	TRBJ1-4	medium-sized	TGTGCCAGCGGCCGGGACAGGACTAATGAAAAACTGTTTTTT	CASGRDRTNEKLFF
TRBV6-1	NA	17	TRBJ2-1	few	TGTGCCAGCAGTGTGTGGTGGGGGGCCCAGGGTTTGCATGAGCAGTTCTTC	CASSVWWGAQGLHEQFF
TRBV5-1	TRBD1	14	TRBJ2-7	NA	TGCGCCAGCAGCAAGGGACAGGGGGCCTACGAGCAGTACTTC	CASSKGQGAYEQYF
TRBV5-1	NA	15	TRBJ2-5	many	TGCGCCAGCAGCTTGGACCCTCTGTACCCCCAGACCCAGTACTTC	CASSLDPLYPQTQYF
TRBV4-2	TRBD1	17	TRBJ2-2	many	TGTGCCAGCAGCCGTAGAATACAGGGGAACCAGCCCGGGGAGCTGTTTTTT	CASSRRIQGNQPGELFF